These 32 T cell receptor beta chains were sequenced from one sample in a study of blood T cell repertoires in COVID-19 (dated by TCRdb to about 2020). The library was obtained by the immunoSEQ multiplex PCR assay. TCRdb carries this immuneACCESS record with in-frame sequences only. Its versions omit some clonotypes, under half of them owing to an unresolved V gene in the studies checked, with the rest unexplained. This sample gives 150,000 to 200,000 clones in total; about 86% of them show up just once. Clones ranked in the top ten supply over 7.5% of the sample. Source material: peripheral blood. All receptors derive from a man in his forties or fifties with active or convalescent COVID-19.

The chain has TRBV3-1 (or the pseudogene TRBV3-2) and TRBJ2-1; TRBD2 matches 7 bases. Germline V gene data show CDR1 as LGHDT and CDR2 as YNNKEL (reference sequence). This CDR3 spans 17 amino acids. V lost 1 base, J lost 5 bases, and 11 bases stayed unmatched. The CDR3 sequence: CASSQASGVTFNNEQFF. The CDR3 nucleotides are TGTGCCAGCAGCCAAGCGAGCGGGGTCACCTTTAACAATGAGCAGTTCTTC.

This clone was detected only a few times. The rearrangement joins TRBV18 to TRBJ1-3, with 7 positions matching TRBD1. After removal of 2 bases from V and 8 bases from J, the junction contained 12 bases not matched to a gene. The CDR3 has 16 residues. Germline V lookup: CDR1 KGHSH, CDR2 LQKENI. CDR3 coding DNA: TGTGCCAGCTCACCATCTTCGACAGGGCGAAGCGACACCATATATTTT. It translates to CASSPSSTGRSDTIYF.

This clone was detected only a few times. V and J are TRBV7-9 and TRBJ1-6; unclear D gene. CDR1 SEHNR and CDR2 FQNEAQ come from the germline V gene (reference sequence). V was shortened by 5 bases and J by 7 bases, with 12 bases between the two germline ends. This CDR3 comprises 14 residues. As DNA, the CDR3 is TGTGCCAGCAGCCCCGGGTCCGGGAATTCACCCCTCCACTTT. This gives the protein CASSPGSGNSPLHF. Full variable domain (rest looked up from reference TRBV7-9 and TRBJ1-6): DTGVSQNPRHKITKRGQNVTFRCDPISEHNRLYWYRQTLGQGPEFLTYFQNEAQLEKSRLLSDRFSAERPKGSFSTLEIQRTEQGDSAMYLCASSPGSGNSPLHFGNGTRLTVT.

The rearrangement joins TRBV19 to TRBJ1-5; 12 positions agree with TRBD1. This CDR3 region has 18 residues. With 5 bases clipped from V and 6 bases from J, the junction kept 14 bases outside the gene matches. The germline V gene encodes CDR1 LNHDA and CDR2 SQIVND (reference sequence). The DNA for the CDR3 is TGTGCCAGTAGTCCGACCGGGACAGGGGGCGGTAGGGGTCAGCCCCAGCATTTT. Amino acids: CASSPTGTGGGRGQPQHF.

This clone was recorded a few times. The CDR3: CASSKDGSSYNEQFF. The CDR3 region has the DNA TGTGCCAGCAGCAAGGACGGGAGCTCCTACAATGAGCAGTTCTTC. The chain employs TRBV11-2 and TRBJ2-1; tentatively, D is TRBD2 (6 bases). This CDR3 spans 15 amino acids. Between the trimmed V and J ends, which lost 5 bases and 0 bases, there was a span of 11 bases. Germline-derived CDR1 and CDR2 are SGHAT and FQNNGV. Full variable domain (outside the CDR3, taken from reference TRBV11-2 and TRBJ2-1): EAGVAQSPRYKIIEKRQSVAFWCNPISGHATLYWYQQILGQGPKLLIQFQNNGVVDDSQLPKDRFSAERLKGVDSTLKIQPAKLEDSAVYLCASSKDGSSYNEQFFGPGTRLTVL.

This chain links TRBV19 with TRBJ1-5; 7 nucleotides match TRBD1. CDR1 and CDR2 (germline): LNHDA, SQIVND (reference sequence). The CDR3 covers 14 residues. The V gene end was trimmed by 8 bases and the J gene end by 10 bases; junction bases not matched to a gene: 14. The CDR3 DNA sequence: TGTGCCAGTGGACCACAGGGGCGCGGCAATCCCCAGCATTTT. It specifies CASGPQGRGNPQHF.

The chain employs TRBV18 and TRBJ1-1; 7 bases align to TRBD1. The CDR3 length is 15 residues. Germline CDR1 reads KGHSH; CDR2 reads LQKENI. V was clipped by 3 bases and J by 5 bases; unmatched bases: 9. The CDR3 region is CASSPRQGRGTEAFF. CDR3 nucleotide sequence: TGTGCCAGCTCACCCCGACAGGGACGAGGAACTGAAGCTTTCTTT.

The gene calls are TRBV28 and TRBJ1-1; 8 bases align to TRBD1. The V gene end was trimmed by 4 bases and the J gene end by 0 bases; junction bases not matched to a gene: 7. This CDR3 contains 16 residues. Germline V gene data show CDR1 as MDHEN and CDR2 as SYDVKM. CDR3 in amino acids: CASSSQGAGMNTEAFF. DNA of the CDR3: TGTGCCAGCAGTTCGCAGGGGGCTGGGATGAACACTGAAGCTTTCTTT.

The chain recombines TRBV4-2 with TRBJ1-5; a possible D gene is TRBD1 (5 bases). Germline V gene sequence: CDR1 LGHNA, CDR2 YNFKEQ. The CDR3 is 15 amino acids. Trimming cost V 0 bases and J 3 bases, with 9 bases left between them. The CDR3 DNA sequence: TGTGCCAGCAGCCAAGATGGAGGGGACAATCAGCCCCAGCATTTT. Its protein product is CASSQDGGDNQPQHF.

This clone was recorded only once. This chain connects TRBV10-3 to TRBJ2-7; maybe TRBD2 (6 bases). V was shortened by 7 bases and J by 3 bases, with 13 bases between the two germline ends. From germline, CDR1 is ENHRY and CDR2 SYGVKD. The CDR3 runs 13 residues. CDR3 in DNA: TGTGCCATCATGGAGGGTGTTTTCTACGAGCAGTACTTC. Residues: CAIMEGVFYEQYF.

This chain uses TRBV27 with TRBJ2-3, with TRBD2 identical over 9 bases. CDR1 is MNHEY, CDR2 SMNVEV, per germline (reference sequence). Trimming removed 0 bases from V and 4 bases from J; junction bases left unmatched: 5. This CDR3 region has 16 residues. CDR3 bases: TGTGCCAGCAGTTTATCGGGCGGGGGGGCCTCAGATACGCAGTATTTT. Encoded protein: CASSLSGGGASDTQYF.

This chain uses TRBV5-6 with TRBJ2-4, with 7 bases aligning to TRBD1. Germline V gives CDR1 SGHDT, CDR2 YYEEEE. V was clipped by 1 base and J by 7 bases; unmatched bases: 5. This CDR3 contains 14 residues. CDR3 sequence (DNA): TGTGCCAGCAGCTTGTTACAGGGGTACAACATTCAGTACTTC. It encodes CASSLLQGYNIQYF.

V and J are TRBV9 and TRBJ2-1, with TRBD2 matching 8 bases. Looked up from germline, CDR1 is SGDLS and CDR2 is YYNGEE. The CDR3 length is 15 residues. J lost 4 bases, V lost 0 bases, and 3 bases had no gene match. The CDR3 spells CASSVGSGKYNEQFF. As DNA, the CDR3 is TGTGCCAGCAGCGTAGGTAGCGGGAAATACAATGAGCAGTTCTTC.

This chain joins TRBV5-5 and TRBJ2-7; perhaps TRBD1 as D (6 bases). Germline V gene data show CDR1 as SGHKS and CDR2 as YYEKEE (reference sequence). The CDR3 contains 15 residues. The V gene lost 2 bases and the J gene lost 3 bases, with 15 bases spanning the gap. The CDR3 spells CASSFNPGQDYEQYF. CDR3 in DNA: TGTGCCAGCAGCTTCAATCCGGGACAAGACTACGAGCAGTACTTC.

This clone appeared once. This sequence joins TRBV10-1 and TRBJ1-2, with 9 bases matching TRBD1. The junction had 13 bases not matched to a gene; V was cut back by 9 bases and J by 8 bases. Germline values: CDR1 WNHNN, CDR2 SYGVQD (reference sequence). The CDR3 loop spans 14 amino acids. The CDR3 reads CASHPGTGLGGYTF. The CDR3, as DNA: TGCGCCAGTCATCCCGGGACAGGGCTGGGAGGCTACACCTTC.

The CDR3 bases are TGTGCCAGCAGCTATCGCCCTAGAGTCGATGAGCAGTTCTTC. Protein: CASSYRPRVDEQFF. The chain joins TRBV11-2 to TRBJ2-1; D is undetermined. Between the trimmed V and J ends, which lost 4 bases and 8 bases, there was a span of 15 bases. CDR1 and CDR2 from the germline V gene are SGHAT and FQNNGV. The CDR3 is 14 amino acids.

The count of this clone is one. This chain joins TRBV6-5 and TRBJ1-2; D may be TRBD1 (5 bases). The V gene lost 6 bases and the J gene lost 3 bases, with 14 bases spanning the gap. Germline V lookup: CDR1 MNHEY, CDR2 SVGAGI. CDR3 length equals 14 residues. CDR3 loop: CASRTQGGDYGYTF. CDR3 sequence (DNA): TGTGCCAGCAGAACTCAGGGTGGTGACTATGGCTACACCTTC.

J is TRBJ2-7 and V is TRBV5-1, with 8 bases that match TRBD1. V gave up 3 bases and J gave up 6 bases; unmatched junction bases: 8. Germline CDR1 is SGHRS and CDR2 is YFSETQ. This CDR3 region has 14 residues. Written as DNA, the CDR3 is TGCGCCAGCAGCTCCAAGACAGGGGCGACCGAGCAGTACTTC. This gives the protein CASSSKTGATEQYF.

This clone came up once. The CDR3 sequence: CASSPRAGLGSPLHF. The CDR3 DNA is TGTGCCAGCAGCCCCAGGGCAGGGTTGGGTTCACCCCTCCACTTT. The rearrangement uses TRBV13 and TRBJ1-6, with a tentative D call TRBD1 (5 bases). Germline V CDR1 and CDR2: PRHDT, FYEKMQ (reference sequence). Trimming cost V 5 bases and J 9 bases, with 17 bases left between them. This CDR3 comprises 15 residues.

This clone turned up a few times. The gene calls are TRBV11-2 and TRBJ1-4; D not certain. V was clipped by 0 bases and J by 8 bases, with 7 bases between them. CDR1 SGHAT and CDR2 FQNNGV come from the germline V gene. The CDR3 consists of 13 residues. The CDR3 sequence is CASSLELFEKLFF. CDR3 bases: TGTGCCAGCAGCTTAGAGTTATTCGAAAAACTGTTTTTT.

The J gene is TRBJ2-1, the V gene TRBV19; TRBD1 agrees at 8 bases. Trimming at V came to 4 bases and at J to 1 base, leaving 6 bases not matched to a gene. This CDR3 contains 16 residues. The germline V gene encodes CDR1 LNHDA and CDR2 SQIVND (reference sequence). The chain's CDR3 is CASSTQGGWSYNEQFF. The DNA for the CDR3 is TGTGCCAGTAGTACACAGGGGGGCTGGTCCTACAATGAGCAGTTCTTC. The whole variable domain, filled in from reference TRBV19 and TRBJ2-1, reads DGGITQSPKYLFRKEGQNVTLSCEQNLNHDAMYWYRQDPGQGLRLIYYSQIVNDFQKGDIAEGYSVSREKKESFPLTVTSAQKNPTAFYLCASSTQGGWSYNEQFFGPGTRLTVL.

The genes are TRBV4-2 and TRBJ2-1; 7 nucleotides agree with TRBD1. Germline trimming cut 1 base from V and 6 bases from J; bases unmatched to any gene: 9. The CDR3 has 16 amino acids. CDR1 and CDR2 (germline): LGHNA, YNFKEQ. The CDR3 spells CASSQALRQGINEQFF. CDR3 DNA sequence: TGTGCCAGCAGCCAAGCATTGAGACAGGGTATCAATGAGCAGTTCTTC.

V gene TRBV6-6 combines with J gene TRBJ1-6, with D possibly TRBD1 on 6 matching bases. V was cut by 7 bases and J by 0 bases, with 13 bases left in between. The CDR3 is made up of 16 amino acids. Germline V lookup: CDR1 MNHNY, CDR2 SVGAGI (reference sequence). This CDR3 reads CASTMGANSYNSPLHF. The CDR3 DNA reads as TGTGCCAGCACCATGGGGGCGAACTCCTATAATTCACCCCTCCACTTT.

V is TRBV4-1 and J is TRBJ2-6, with D perhaps matching TRBD2 (5 bases). Trimming took 1 base from V and 9 from J, leaving 10 bases between them. The CDR3 contains 14 residues. The germline V gene encodes CDR1 MGHRA and CDR2 YSYEKL. CDR3 nucleotide sequence: TGCGCCAGCAGCCAAGTACTGGGAGTCAACGTCCTGACTTTC. Amino acids: CASSQVLGVNVLTF.

V usage is TRBV4-2 and J usage is TRBJ1-6; weak D call: TRBD1 (5 bases). The CDR3 is made up of 16 amino acids. V was clipped by 4 bases and J by 10 bases, with 20 bases between them. CDR1 is LGHNA and CDR2 is YNFKEQ in the germline V gene. The CDR3 sequence is CASSLGTSGSTSPLHF. CDR3 DNA sequence: TGTGCCAGCAGCCTGGGGACCAGCGGGTCCACATCACCCCTCCACTTT.

V is TRBV13 and J is TRBJ2-7; 9 bases fit TRBD2. The CDR3 is 15 residues long. CDR1 is PRHDT and CDR2 is FYEKMQ in the germline V gene (reference sequence). Losses at the gene ends were 4 bases for V and 3 bases for J; bases not matched to a gene: 7. CDR3 sequence reads: CASSSTLAGSYEQYF. The CDR3 nucleotides read TGTGCCAGCAGCTCAACTCTAGCGGGGAGCTACGAGCAGTACTTC. Drawing the rest from reference TRBV13 and TRBJ2-7, the complete variable domain is AAGVIQSPRHLIKEKRETATLKCYPIPRHDTVYWYQQGPGQDPQFLISFYEKMQSDKGSIPDRFSAQQFSDYHSELNMSSLELGDSALYFCASSSTLAGSYEQYFGPGTRLTVT.

This rearrangement joins TRBV29-1 to TRBJ2-7, with 10 bases aligning to TRBD1. The germline CDR1 and CDR2 sequences are SQVTM and ANQGSEA. The CDR3 runs to 13 residues. Germline trimming cut 6 bases from V and 0 bases from J; bases unmatched to any gene: 2. This chain's CDR3 is CSVGTGVSYEQYF. CDR3 coding DNA: TGCAGCGTCGGGACAGGGGTCTCCTACGAGCAGTACTTC.

V gene TRBV30 combines with J gene TRBJ2-3; D gene ambiguous. Germline V gene data show CDR1 as GTSNPN and CDR2 as SVGIG (reference sequence). Deletions cut 1 base from V and 0 bases from J, with 5 bases between. The CDR3 sequence is 13 residues long. The chain's CDR3 is CAWSEQSTDTQYF. As DNA, the CDR3 is TGTGCCTGGAGTGAACAGAGCACAGATACGCAGTATTTT.

The chain employs TRBV28 and TRBJ2-1, with no clear D. Germline CDR1 reads MDHEN; CDR2 reads SYDVKM. This CDR3 comprises 12 residues. V was pared by 5 bases and J by 10 bases, with 12 bases between. CDR3 sequence reads: CASSMNSKEQFF. The CDR3, as DNA: TGTGCCAGCAGTATGAACTCTAAGGAGCAGTTCTTC.

The chain combines TRBV2 with TRBJ1-4, with TRBD1 matching 9 bases. CDR1 is SNHLY and CDR2 is FYNNEI in the germline V gene. After removal of 6 bases from V and 7 bases from J, the junction contained 3 bases not matched to a gene. CDR3 length: 13 residues. The CDR3 DNA follows: TGTGCCAGCAGATCGACAGGGGGTGAAAAACTGTTTTTT. Encoded protein: CASRSTGGEKLFF.

This chain connects TRBV5-1 to TRBJ2-1; perhaps TRBD2 as D (6 bases). Per the germline V gene, CDR1 is SGHRS and CDR2 is YFSETQ. The CDR3 is 15 amino acids. Trimming pared 1 base from V and 1 base from J, leaving 9 bases between. CDR3 DNA: TGCGCCAGCAGCTTGTCCGGGAGTTCCTACAATGAGCAGTTCTTC. It codes for CASSLSGSSYNEQFF.

The rearrangement links TRBV7-3 to TRBJ2-1; a weak D match, TRBD2 (6 bases). V shed 11 bases and J shed 2 bases, with 16 bases lying between them. The CDR3 extends over 14 amino acids. The V gene's germline CDR1 is SGHTA and CDR2 FQGTGA. This CDR3 reads CASSGGLTYNEQFF. The CDR3 DNA reads TGTGCCTCCTCTGGGGGGTTAACCTACAATGAGCAGTTCTTC.